The rows below give T cell receptor beta chains drawn from one sample of a study of shared clonotypes between healthy human individuals. Using immunoSEQ multiplex PCR, the repertoire was profiled, and TCRdb retains in-frame clones only, with some absent. The sample gives 500,000 to 550,000 clones, approximately 95% of which show up once; nearly 0.065% is in the top ten. The sample consisted of naive CD4+ T cells sorted from blood. The receptors were gathered from a woman aged 25 to 39 in good health. The CDR3 runs from the conserved cysteine through the conserved F or W. D genes are given only for firm matches. A clone size is listed for some rows: how often the clone was seen (once, few, many), or a class if it is expanded.

size: -
D: -
J: TRBJ1-1
V: TRBV11-2
CDR3: CASSLDRRLNTEAFF
DNA: TGTGCCAGCAGCTTAGACAGAAGACTGAACACTGAAGCTTTCTTT

size: -
D: -
J: TRBJ2-7
V: TRBV5-5
CDR3: CASSLALRTSYEQYF
DNA: TGTGCCAGCAGCTTGGCTCTCCGGACCTCCTACGAGCAGTACTTC

size: -
D: -
J: TRBJ1-1
V: TRBV28
CDR3: CASNPGWGEAFF
DNA: TGTGCCAGCAATCCCGGGTGGGGTGAAGCTTTCTTT

size: -
D: TRBD1
J: TRBJ1-5
V: TRBV10-3
CDR3: CAITDRVNQPQHF
DNA: TGTGCCATCACGGACAGGGTCAATCAGCCCCAGCATTTT

size: -
D: TRBD2
J: TRBJ2-7
V: TRBV2
CDR3: CASSPSGLSSYEQYF
DNA: TGTGCCAGCAGCCCTAGCGGGCTAAGCTCCTACGAGCAGTACTTC

size: -
D: TRBD2
J: TRBJ2-5
V: TRBV6-6
CDR3: CASSYPAGGQQYF
DNA: TGTGCCAGCAGTTACCCAGCGGGAGGGCAGCAGTACTTC

size: -
D: -
J: TRBJ2-7
V: TRBV29-1
CDR3: CSAWATSYEQYF
DNA: TGCAGCGCGTGGGCCACTTCCTACGAGCAGTACTTC

size: -
D: -
J: TRBJ1-1
V: TRBV5-1
CDR3: CASRPLEDTEAFF
DNA: TGCGCCAGCAGGCCCCTGGAAGACACTGAAGCTTTCTTT

size: -
D: -
J: TRBJ2-2
V: TRBV6-1
CDR3: CASRATTNTGELFF
DNA: TGTGCCAGCAGGGCAACCACGAACACCGGGGAGCTGTTTTTT

size: -
D: TRBD2
J: TRBJ2-7
V: TRBV27
CDR3: CASSLSSGLAASYEQYF
DNA: TGTGCCAGCAGTTTATCTTCCGGACTAGCGGCGTCCTACGAGCAGTACTTC

size: -
D: TRBD2
J: TRBJ2-7
V: TRBV18
CDR3: CASSRDNPYLAGERSYEQYF
DNA: TGTGCCAGCTCCCGAGATAATCCGTACCTAGCGGGAGAGAGATCCTACGAGCAGTACTTC

size: -
D: TRBD1
J: TRBJ2-7
V: TRBV15
CDR3: CATSRGIDEGAREQYF
DNA: TGTGCCACCAGCAGGGGAATCGATGAGGGGGCGCGGGAGCAGTACTTC

size: -
D: -
J: TRBJ2-1
V: TRBV10-1
CDR3: CPYLPGNEQFF
DNA: TGCCCCTACCTCCCCGGCAATGAGCAGTTCTTC

size: -
D: -
J: TRBJ2-7
V: TRBV2
CDR3: CASRPQGHEQYF
DNA: TGTGCCAGCAGGCCCCAGGGTCACGAGCAGTACTTC

size: -
D: -
J: TRBJ2-2
V: TRBV5-1
CDR3: CASGWSPGADGELFF
DNA: TGCGCCAGTGGGTGGTCCCCCGGGGCCGACGGGGAGCTGTTTTTT

size: -
D: -
J: TRBJ2-7
V: TRBV5-1
CDR3: CASSLDRRPSYEQYF
DNA: TGCGCCAGCAGCTTGGACCGGCGCCCATCCTACGAGCAGTACTTC

size: -
D: -
J: TRBJ2-7
V: TRBV2
CDR3: CASSAVEGTAEQYF
DNA: TGTGCCAGCAGTGCCGTCGAAGGCACGGCCGAGCAGTACTTC

size: once
D: -
J: TRBJ2-7
V: TRBV7-9
CDR3: CASSLYQQRSSYEQYF
DNA: TGTGCCAGCAGCTTATATCAGCAGCGGAGCTCCTACGAGCAGTACTTC

size: once
D: TRBD1
J: TRBJ2-7
V: TRBV5-4
CDR3: CASSTDRRYNYEQYF
DNA: TGTGCCAGCAGCACGGACAGGCGATACAATTACGAGCAGTACTTC

size: -
D: -
J: TRBJ1-1
V: TRBV20-1
CDR3: CSASYRVEAFF
DNA: TGCAGTGCTAGTTACAGGGTAGAAGCTTTCTTT

size: -
D: -
J: TRBJ1-5
V: TRBV4-1
CDR3: CASSRGSASWSQPQHF
DNA: TGCGCCAGCAGCCGCGGGAGCGCTTCCTGGAGTCAGCCCCAGCATTTT

size: -
D: -
J: TRBJ1-5
V: TRBV28
CDR3: CASLLPGPGQPQHF
DNA: TGTGCCAGCTTACTACCGGGTCCAGGTCAGCCCCAGCATTTT

size: once
D: -
J: TRBJ2-6
V: TRBV25-1
CDR3: CASSEYTAGANVLTF
DNA: TGTGCCAGCAGTGAATATACGGCTGGGGCCAACGTCCTGACTTTC

size: -
D: TRBD2
J: TRBJ2-7
V: TRBV7-6
CDR3: CASSPQGDSGNTYEQYF
DNA: TGTGCCAGCAGCCCCCAAGGAGATAGCGGGAACACCTACGAGCAGTACTTC

size: -
D: -
J: TRBJ2-2
V: TRBV19
CDR3: CASSKGPGELFF
DNA: TGTGCCAGTAGTAAGGGGCCCGGGGAGCTGTTTTTT

size: -
D: TRBD1
J: TRBJ2-5
V: TRBV2
CDR3: CASSGTGKETQYF
DNA: TGTGCCAGCAGCGGGACAGGGAAAGAGACCCAGTACTTC

size: -
D: -
J: TRBJ2-2
V: TRBV5-1
CDR3: CASREVLGSTGELFF
DNA: TGCGCCAGCAGGGAGGTACTGGGGTCCACCGGGGAGCTGTTTTTT

size: -
D: -
J: TRBJ2-3
V: TRBV30
CDR3: CAWARRRTDTQYF
DNA: TGTGCCTGGGCCAGACGAAGGACAGATACGCAGTATTTT

size: -
D: TRBD1
J: TRBJ2-7
V: TRBV18
CDR3: CASSPGTGRVDEQYF
DNA: TGTGCCAGCTCACCTGGGACAGGGAGGGTAGACGAGCAGTACTTC

size: few
D: -
J: TRBJ2-7
V: TRBV10-1
CDR3: CASSESPGYEQYF
DNA: TGCGCCAGCAGTGAGTCCCCTGGCTACGAGCAGTACTTC

size: once
D: -
J: TRBJ2-3
V: TRBV5-4
CDR3: CASSLGGYTDTQYF
DNA: TGTGCCAGCAGCTTGGGCGGGTACACAGATACGCAGTATTTT

size: -
D: TRBD1
J: TRBJ2-5
V: TRBV19
CDR3: CACSRTGGVQETQYF
DNA: TGTGCCTGTAGTCGGACAGGGGGAGTACAAGAGACCCAGTACTTC

size: -
D: -
J: TRBJ1-4
V: TRBV19
CDR3: CASSTHTPPKLFF
DNA: TGTGCCAGTAGTACTCACACTCCCCCGAAACTGTTTTTT

size: once
D: -
J: TRBJ1-5
V: TRBV21-1
CDR3: CASSRLSGNQPQHF
DNA: TGTGCCAGCAGCCGATTGTCGGGCAATCAGCCCCAGCATTTT

size: -
D: TRBD2
J: TRBJ2-2
V: TRBV5-6
CDR3: CASSRGLAGVLSTGELFF
DNA: TGTGCCAGCAGCCGCGGACTAGCGGGAGTCTTATCCACCGGGGAGCTGTTTTTT

size: -
D: -
J: TRBJ2-2
V: TRBV7-9
CDR3: CASSLVSANTGELFF
DNA: TGTGCCAGCAGCTTAGTTAGCGCAAACACCGGGGAGCTGTTTTTT

size: -
D: -
J: TRBJ1-4
V: TRBV7-9
CDR3: CASSPGRLVSATNEKLFF
DNA: TGTGCCAGCAGCCCGGGACGACTTGTAAGTGCAACTAATGAAAAACTGTTTTTT

size: -
D: -
J: TRBJ2-7
V: TRBV7-9
CDR3: CASSFLSFLFFYEQYF
DNA: TGTGCCAGCAGCTTTCTTAGCTTCCTTTTCTTCTACGAGCAGTACTTC

size: -
D: TRBD2
J: TRBJ2-2
V: TRBV7-2
CDR3: CASSYQRGGELFF
DNA: TGTGCCAGCAGCTACCAGCGGGGCGGGGAGCTGTTTTTT

size: -
D: TRBD2
J: TRBJ2-7
V: TRBV18
CDR3: CASSLLAGVQSAYEQYF
DNA: TGTGCCAGCTCACTACTAGCGGGAGTTCAATCGGCCTACGAGCAGTACTTC

size: -
D: TRBD1
J: TRBJ1-1
V: TRBV6-1
CDR3: CASSEQGAMNTEAFF
DNA: TGTGCCAGCAGTGAACAGGGGGCTATGAACACTGAAGCTTTCTTT

size: -
D: TRBD2
J: TRBJ2-5
V: TRBV19
CDR3: CASSIRGLAGVQETQYF
DNA: TGTGCCAGTAGTATTAGGGGACTAGCGGGGGTCCAAGAGACCCAGTACTTC

size: -
D: -
J: TRBJ1-5
V: TRBV30
CDR3: CALTGAGNQPQHF
DNA: TGTGCACTCACGGGGGCAGGAAATCAGCCCCAGCATTTT

size: -
D: -
J: TRBJ2-2
V: TRBV19
CDR3: CASRLLNTGELFF
DNA: TGTGCCAGTAGATTACTTAACACCGGGGAGCTGTTTTTT

size: -
D: TRBD2
J: TRBJ2-1
V: TRBV6-1
CDR3: CAGQELAGSEQFF
DNA: TGTGCCGGCCAAGAACTAGCGGGAAGCGAGCAGTTCTTC

size: once
D: TRBD2
J: TRBJ2-2
V: TRBV15
CDR3: CATSSTDRGEGNTGELFF
DNA: TGTGCCACCAGCTCCACCGACCGGGGGGAGGGGAACACCGGGGAGCTGTTTTTT

size: -
D: -
J: TRBJ2-2
V: TRBV4-1
CDR3: CASSQDLSEPNTGELFF
DNA: TGCGCCAGCAGCCAAGATCTGTCCGAACCGAACACCGGGGAGCTGTTTTTT

size: -
D: -
J: TRBJ1-5
V: TRBV19
CDR3: CASSRDEDQPQHF
DNA: TGTGCCAGTAGTCGCGATGAAGATCAGCCCCAGCATTTT

size: -
D: -
J: TRBJ2-7
V: TRBV11-3
CDR3: CASSPGGGLEEQYF
DNA: TGTGCCAGCAGCCCAGGTGGGGGGCTCGAAGAGCAGTACTTC

size: -
D: TRBD1
J: TRBJ1-4
V: TRBV4-1
CDR3: CASSHKKGGVEATNEKLFF
DNA: TGCGCCAGCAGCCATAAAAAAGGGGGCGTTGAGGCAACTAATGAAAAACTGTTTTTT

size: -
D: -
J: TRBJ2-3
V: TRBV11-3
CDR3: CASSLRWGDTQYF
DNA: TGTGCCAGCAGCTTAAGGTGGGGAGATACGCAGTATTTT

size: -
D: TRBD1
J: TRBJ1-1
V: TRBV6-4
CDR3: CASKGQGETEAFF
DNA: TGTGCCAGCAAAGGACAGGGGGAGACTGAAGCTTTCTTT

size: -
D: -
J: TRBJ1-4
V: TRBV7-9
CDR3: CASSDPMRGVEKLFF
DNA: TGTGCCAGCAGCGACCCCATGAGGGGAGTAGAAAAACTGTTTTTT

size: -
D: -
J: TRBJ1-3
V: TRBV10-2
CDR3: CASNSGGNTIYF
DNA: TGCGCCAGCAATAGTGGGGGAAACACCATATATTTT

size: -
D: -
J: TRBJ2-7
V: TRBV5-4
CDR3: CASSLGGKLADYEQYF
DNA: TGTGCCAGCAGCTTGGGGGGGAAATTAGCGGACTACGAGCAGTACTTC

size: -
D: -
J: TRBJ1-2
V: TRBV7-8
CDR3: CASRRGQSYGYTF
DNA: TGTGCCAGCAGGAGGGGCCAGTCCTATGGCTACACCTTC

size: once
D: TRBD1
J: TRBJ2-7
V: TRBV5-1
CDR3: CASTGQGYEQYF
DNA: TGCGCCAGCACGGGACAGGGGTACGAGCAGTACTTC

size: -
D: TRBD2
J: TRBJ2-3
V: TRBV4-1
CDR3: CASSPHSGLTDTQYF
DNA: TGCGCCAGCAGCCCCCATAGCGGGTTGACAGATACGCAGTATTTT

size: -
D: -
J: TRBJ2-3
V: TRBV18
CDR3: CASSLPSGSTDTQYF
DNA: TGTGCCAGCTCACTCCCCTCAGGTAGCACAGATACGCAGTATTTT